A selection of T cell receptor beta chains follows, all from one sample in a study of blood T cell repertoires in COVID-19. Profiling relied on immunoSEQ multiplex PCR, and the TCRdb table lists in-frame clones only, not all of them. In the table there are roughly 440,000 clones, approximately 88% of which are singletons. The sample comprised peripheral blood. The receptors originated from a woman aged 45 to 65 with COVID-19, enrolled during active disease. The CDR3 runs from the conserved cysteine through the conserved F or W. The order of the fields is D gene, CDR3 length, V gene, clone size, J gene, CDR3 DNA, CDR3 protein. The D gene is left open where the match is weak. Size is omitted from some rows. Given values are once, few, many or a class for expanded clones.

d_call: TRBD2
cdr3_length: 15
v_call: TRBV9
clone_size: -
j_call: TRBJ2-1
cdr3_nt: TGTGCCAGCAGCGTAGGGACTAGCGGGGGAGCGGGGCAGTTCTTC
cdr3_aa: CASSVGTSGGAGQFF

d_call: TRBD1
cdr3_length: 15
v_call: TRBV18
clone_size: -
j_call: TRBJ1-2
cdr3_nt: TGTGCCAGCTCGATCGGGACAGACCCTAACTATGGCTACACCTTC
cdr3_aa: CASSIGTDPNYGYTF

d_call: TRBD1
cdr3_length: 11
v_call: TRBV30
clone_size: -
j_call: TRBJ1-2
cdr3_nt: TGTGCCTGGGGGACAGGGAATGGCTACACCTTC
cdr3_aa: CAWGTGNGYTF

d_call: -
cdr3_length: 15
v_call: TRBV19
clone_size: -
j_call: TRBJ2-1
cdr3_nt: TGTGCCAGTAGTATAGATCGGGCTAGAGGGAATGAGCAGTTCTTC
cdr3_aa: CASSIDRARGNEQFF

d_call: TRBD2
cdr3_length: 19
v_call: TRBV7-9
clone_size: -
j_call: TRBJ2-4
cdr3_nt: TGTGCCAGCAGCTCCGCGGGGCTAGCGGGGGACCTAGCCAAAAACATTCAGTACTTC
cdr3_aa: CASSSAGLAGDLAKNIQYF

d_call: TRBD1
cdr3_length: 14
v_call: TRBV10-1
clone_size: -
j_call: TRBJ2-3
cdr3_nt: TGCGCCAGCAGCCCGACAGGGGGCCTGGATACGCAGTATTTT
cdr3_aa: CASSPTGGLDTQYF

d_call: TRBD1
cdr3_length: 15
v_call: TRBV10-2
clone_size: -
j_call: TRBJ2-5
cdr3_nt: TGCGCCAGCAGTGAGCCGGACAGGGTAGGGGAGACCCAGTACTTC
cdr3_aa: CASSEPDRVGETQYF

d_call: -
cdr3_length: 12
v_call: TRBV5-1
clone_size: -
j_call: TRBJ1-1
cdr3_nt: TGCGCCAGCAGCTTTGGCAACACTGAAGCTTTCTTT
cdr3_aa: CASSFGNTEAFF

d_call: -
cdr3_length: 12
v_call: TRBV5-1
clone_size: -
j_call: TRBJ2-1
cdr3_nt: TGCGCCAGCAGCCCGCAGGTCAATGAGCAGTTCTTC
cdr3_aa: CASSPQVNEQFF

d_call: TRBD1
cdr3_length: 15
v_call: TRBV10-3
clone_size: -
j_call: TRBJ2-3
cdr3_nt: TGTGCCATCAGCCGGGACAGGGGGCGCGGAGATACGCAGTATTTT
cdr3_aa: CAISRDRGRGDTQYF

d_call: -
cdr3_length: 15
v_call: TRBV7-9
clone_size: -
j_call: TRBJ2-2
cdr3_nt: TGTGCCAGCAGCTCCGACGGGGGAACAACCGGGGAGCTGTTTTTT
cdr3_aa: CASSSDGGTTGELFF

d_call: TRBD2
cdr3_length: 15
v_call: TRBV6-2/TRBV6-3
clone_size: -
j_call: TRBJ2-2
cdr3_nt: TGTGCCAGCAGTTATAATAGCGGGGGAGTCGGGGAGCTGTTTTTT
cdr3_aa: CASSYNSGGVGELFF

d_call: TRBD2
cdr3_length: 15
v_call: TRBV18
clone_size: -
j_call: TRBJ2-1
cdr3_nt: TGTGCCAGCTCTCCCGGACTAGCGGGGAAGAGTGAGCAGTTCTTC
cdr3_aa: CASSPGLAGKSEQFF

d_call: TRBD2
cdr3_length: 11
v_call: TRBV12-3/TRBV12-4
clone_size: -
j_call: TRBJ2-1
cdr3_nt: TGTGCCAGCAGTTTCGGGGGGACGAAGTTCTTC
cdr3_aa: CASSFGGTKFF

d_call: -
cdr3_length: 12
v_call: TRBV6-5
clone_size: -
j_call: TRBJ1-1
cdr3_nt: TGTGCCAGCAGTCGGGGGGATACTGAAGCTTTCTTT
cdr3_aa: CASSRGDTEAFF

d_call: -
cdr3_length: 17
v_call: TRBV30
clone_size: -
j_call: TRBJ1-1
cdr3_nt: TGTGCCTGGAGTTCCTCAGATTTGTGGGCCCCTGGCACTGAAGCTTTCTTT
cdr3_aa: CAWSSSDLWAPGTEAFF

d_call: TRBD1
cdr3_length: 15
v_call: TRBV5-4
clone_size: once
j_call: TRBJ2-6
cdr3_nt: TGTGCCGGGGGGACAGGGGTTACTGGGGCCAACGTCCTGACTTTC
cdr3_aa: CAGGTGVTGANVLTF

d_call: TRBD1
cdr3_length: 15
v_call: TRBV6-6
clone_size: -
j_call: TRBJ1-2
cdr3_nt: TGTGCCAGCAGGTTAACCGGGACAGGGGGCTATGGCTACACCTTC
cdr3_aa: CASRLTGTGGYGYTF

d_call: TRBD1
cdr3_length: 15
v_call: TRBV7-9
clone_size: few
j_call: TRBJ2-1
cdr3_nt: TGTGCCAGCAGCTTTCTAACAGGGGGCGGGGATGAGCAGTTCTTC
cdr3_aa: CASSFLTGGGDEQFF

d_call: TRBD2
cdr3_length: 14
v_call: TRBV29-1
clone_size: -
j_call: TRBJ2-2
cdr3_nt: TGCAGCGTCTTGAGCGGGGGGGCCACCGGGGAGCTGTTTTTT
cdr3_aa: CSVLSGGATGELFF

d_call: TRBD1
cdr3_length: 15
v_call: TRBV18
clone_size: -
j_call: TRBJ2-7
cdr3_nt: TGTGCCAGCTCACCGCAAGGACAGGGGGCCTACGAGCAGTACTTC
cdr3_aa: CASSPQGQGAYEQYF

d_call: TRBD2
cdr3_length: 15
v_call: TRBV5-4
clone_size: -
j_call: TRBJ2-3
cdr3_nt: TGTGCCAGCTCCCTACTAGCGGGGGGGCAAGATACGCAGTATTTT
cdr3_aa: CASSLLAGGQDTQYF

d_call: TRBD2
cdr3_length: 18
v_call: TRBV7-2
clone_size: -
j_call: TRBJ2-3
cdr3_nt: TGTGCCAGCAGGTCGGTACTAGCGGGGCGCACAAGCACAGATACGCAGTATTTT
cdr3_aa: CASRSVLAGRTSTDTQYF

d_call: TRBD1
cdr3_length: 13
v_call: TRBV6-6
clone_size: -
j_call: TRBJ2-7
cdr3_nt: TGTGCCAGCAGTCGATCACAGGGGTACGAGCAGTACTTC
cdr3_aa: CASSRSQGYEQYF

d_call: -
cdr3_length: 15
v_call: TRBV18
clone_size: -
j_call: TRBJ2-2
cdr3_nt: TGTGCCAGCTCACCAACTCAAGGGGGAACCGGGGAGCTGTTTTTT
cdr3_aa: CASSPTQGGTGELFF

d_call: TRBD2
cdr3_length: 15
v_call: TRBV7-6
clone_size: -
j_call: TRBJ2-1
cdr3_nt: TGTGCCAGCAGCAACGGACTAGCGGGTTACAATGAGCAGTTCTTC
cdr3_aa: CASSNGLAGYNEQFF

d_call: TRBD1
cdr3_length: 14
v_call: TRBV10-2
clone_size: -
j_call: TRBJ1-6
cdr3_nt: TGCGCCAGCACGGAATCAGGGGGCGGATCACCCCTCCACTTT
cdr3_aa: CASTESGGGSPLHF

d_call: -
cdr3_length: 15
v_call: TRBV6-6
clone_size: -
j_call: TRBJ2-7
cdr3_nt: TGTGCCAGCAGTTCCCTCGCAACGGGGGACTACGAGCAGTACTTC
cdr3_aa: CASSSLATGDYEQYF

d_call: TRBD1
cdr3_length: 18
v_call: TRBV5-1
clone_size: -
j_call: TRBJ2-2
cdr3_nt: TGCGCCAGCAGCCCCCCCCCGGGACAGAACGCGAACACCGGGGAGCTGTTTTTT
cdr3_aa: CASSPPPGQNANTGELFF

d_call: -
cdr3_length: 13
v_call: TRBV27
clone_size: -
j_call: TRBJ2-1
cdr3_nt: TGTGCCAGCCGAGCGGCTTCCCGCAATGAGCAGTTCTTC
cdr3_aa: CASRAASRNEQFF

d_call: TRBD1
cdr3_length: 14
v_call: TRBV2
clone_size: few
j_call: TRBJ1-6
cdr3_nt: TGTGCCAGCAGCGGGACAGGGGGAAGGGAACCCCTCCACTTT
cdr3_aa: CASSGTGGREPLHF

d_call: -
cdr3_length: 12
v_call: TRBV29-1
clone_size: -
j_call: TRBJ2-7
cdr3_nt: TGCAGCGTCAGAATAAGCTCCTACGAGCAGTACTTC
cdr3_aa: CSVRISSYEQYF

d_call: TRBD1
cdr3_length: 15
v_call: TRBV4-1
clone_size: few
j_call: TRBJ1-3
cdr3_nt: TGCGCCAGCAGCCAAGCAGGGGGCCCTGGAAACACCATATATTTT
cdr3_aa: CASSQAGGPGNTIYF

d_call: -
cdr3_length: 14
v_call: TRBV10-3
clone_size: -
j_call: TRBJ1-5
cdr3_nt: TGTGCCATCAGTGAGTCGACGGCGGATCAGCCCCAGCATTTT
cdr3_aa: CAISESTADQPQHF

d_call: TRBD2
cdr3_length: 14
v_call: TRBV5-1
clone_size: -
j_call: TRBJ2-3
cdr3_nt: TGCGCCAGCGGGACTAGCGGGGTGCCAGATACGCAGTATTTT
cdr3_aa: CASGTSGVPDTQYF

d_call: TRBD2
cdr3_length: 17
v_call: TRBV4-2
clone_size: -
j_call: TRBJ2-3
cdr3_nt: TGTGCCAGCAGCTCGACGACTAGCGGCGATACGGGGGATACGCAGTATTTT
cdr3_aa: CASSSTTSGDTGDTQYF

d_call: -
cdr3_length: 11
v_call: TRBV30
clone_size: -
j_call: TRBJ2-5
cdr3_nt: TGTGCCTGGGAGGGGTGGGAGACCCAGTACTTC
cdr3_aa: CAWEGWETQYF

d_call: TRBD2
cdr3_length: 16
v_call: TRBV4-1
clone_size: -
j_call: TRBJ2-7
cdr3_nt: TGCGCCAGCAGCCAAGCCTCCCTAGCGGGGTCCTACGAGCAGTACTTC
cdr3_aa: CASSQASLAGSYEQYF

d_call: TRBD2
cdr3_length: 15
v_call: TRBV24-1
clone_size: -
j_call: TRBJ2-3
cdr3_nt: TGTGCCACCGGATCTAGCGGGGGCGCCTCAGATACGCAGTATTTT
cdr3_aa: CATGSSGGASDTQYF